This T cell receptor beta chain was observed in a study of cytomegalovirus exposure and HLA in healthy donors. CDR1 and CDR2 from the germline V gene are SGHKS and YYEKEE (reference sequence). V was trimmed by 2 bases and J by 6 bases, leaving 15 bases between them. The CDR3 is 14 amino acids. Vbeta (60) and Jbeta (13) primers were used in the PCR. Clones were read by immunoSEQ multiplex PCR, and TCRdb kept only the in-frame ones, dropping some. The table records around 110,000 clones, about 72% of them present only once. What was sequenced was PBMCs. The genes are TRBV5-5 and TRBJ2-7, with D uncertain. The receptor was isolated from a man aged 18 to 35 in good health and CMV-seronegative. The CDR3 nucleotides are TGTGCCAGCAGCTTCCCGCCACTTTACAGCGAGCAGTACTTC. It yields the protein CASSFPPLYSEQYF.